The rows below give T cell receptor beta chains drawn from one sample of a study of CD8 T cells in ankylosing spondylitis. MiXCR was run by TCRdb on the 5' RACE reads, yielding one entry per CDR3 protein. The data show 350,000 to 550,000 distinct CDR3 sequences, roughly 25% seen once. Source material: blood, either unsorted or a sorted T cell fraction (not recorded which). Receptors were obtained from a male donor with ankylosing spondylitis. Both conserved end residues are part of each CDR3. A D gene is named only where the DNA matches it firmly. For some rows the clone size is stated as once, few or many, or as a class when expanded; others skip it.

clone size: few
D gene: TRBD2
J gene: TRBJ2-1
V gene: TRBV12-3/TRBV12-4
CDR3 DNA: TGTGCCAGCAGGGGAGGGAAACTTTACAATGAGCAGTTCTTC
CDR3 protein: CASRGGKLYNEQFF

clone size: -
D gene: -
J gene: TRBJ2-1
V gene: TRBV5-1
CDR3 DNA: TGCGCCAGCAGCCCCGGGGACCGGAGCGGGAATGAGCAGTTCTTC
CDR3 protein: CASSPGDRSGNEQFF

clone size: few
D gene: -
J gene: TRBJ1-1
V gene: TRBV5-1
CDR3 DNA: TGCGCCAGCAGCCTACTGCAGGGACCGAACACTGAAGCTTTCTTT
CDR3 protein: CASSLLQGPNTEAFF

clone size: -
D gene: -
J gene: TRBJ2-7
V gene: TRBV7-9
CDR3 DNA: TGTGCCAGCAGCTTCTTTAAGGCAGTATCCTACGAGCAGTACTTC
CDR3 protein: CASSFFKAVSYEQYF

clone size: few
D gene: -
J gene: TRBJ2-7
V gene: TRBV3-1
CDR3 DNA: TGTGCCAGCAGCCAAGCTAGCGCCTTCTCCTACGAGCAGTACTTC
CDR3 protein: CASSQASAFSYEQYF

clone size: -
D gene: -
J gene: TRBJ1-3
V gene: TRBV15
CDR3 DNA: TGTGCCACCAGCAGAGGAATAGGGACAACTGGAAACACCATATATTTT
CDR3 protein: CATSRGIGTTGNTIYF

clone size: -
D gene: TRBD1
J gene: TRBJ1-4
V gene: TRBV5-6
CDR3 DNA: TGTGCCAGCAGCTTTAGACAGGGGAATGAAAAACTGTTTTTT
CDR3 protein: CASSFRQGNEKLFF

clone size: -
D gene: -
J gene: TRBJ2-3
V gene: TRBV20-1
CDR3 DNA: TGCTCTGTGAAAAGCACAGATACGCAGTATTTT
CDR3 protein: CSVKSTDTQYF

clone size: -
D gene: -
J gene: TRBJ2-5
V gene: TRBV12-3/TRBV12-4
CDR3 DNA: TGTGCCAGCACCCTGGGGGGCAGAGGCCAAGAGACCCAGTACTTC
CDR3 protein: CASTLGGRGQETQYF

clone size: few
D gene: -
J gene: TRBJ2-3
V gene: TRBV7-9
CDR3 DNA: TGTGCCAGCAGCTTAAATACTCCCGCCACAGATACGCAGTATTTT
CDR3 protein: CASSLNTPATDTQYF

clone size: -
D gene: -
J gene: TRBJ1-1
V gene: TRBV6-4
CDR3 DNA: TGTGCCAGCAGTGACGGGGGTTGGACTGAAGCTTTCTTT
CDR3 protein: CASSDGGWTEAFF

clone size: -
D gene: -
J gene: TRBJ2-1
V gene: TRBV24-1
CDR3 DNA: TGTGCCACCAGTGGGGGGGCTGGAAAGGTAGGGGGCAATGAGCAGTTCTTC
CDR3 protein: CATSGGAGKVGGNEQFF

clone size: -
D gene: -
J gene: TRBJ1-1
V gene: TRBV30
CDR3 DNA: TGTGCCTGGAGCGAGGGCCCCATGAACACTGAAGCTTTCTTT
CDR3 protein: CAWSEGPMNTEAFF

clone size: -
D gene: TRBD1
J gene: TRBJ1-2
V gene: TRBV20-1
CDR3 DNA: TGCAGTGGCCCGGGGCAGGGGGCAGAGGGCTACACCTTC
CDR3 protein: CSGPGQGAEGYTF

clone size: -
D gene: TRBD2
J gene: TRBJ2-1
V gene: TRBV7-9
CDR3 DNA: TGTGCCAGCATGCCTAGCGGGAGCCAGTACAATGAGCAGTTCTTC
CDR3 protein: CASMPSGSQYNEQFF

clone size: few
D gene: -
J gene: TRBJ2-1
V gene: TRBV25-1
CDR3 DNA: TGTGCCAGCAGTGAACAAGAGAGGGCCATCGATGAGCAGTTCTTC
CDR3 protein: CASSEQERAIDEQFF

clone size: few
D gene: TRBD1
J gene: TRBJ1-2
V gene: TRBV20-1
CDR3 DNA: TGCAGTGCTAGAGGGCCCCCTCTGACAGGGAACAATGGCTACACCTTC
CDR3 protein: CSARGPPLTGNNGYTF

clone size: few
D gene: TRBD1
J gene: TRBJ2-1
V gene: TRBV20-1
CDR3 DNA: TGCAGTGCTAGACGGCTACAGGGGGGCTCCTACAATGAGCAGTTCTTC
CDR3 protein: CSARRLQGGSYNEQFF

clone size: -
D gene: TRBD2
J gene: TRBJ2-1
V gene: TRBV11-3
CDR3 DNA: TGTGCCAGCAGCCCCAACTCCGGGACTAGTCGTGCTGAGCAGTTCTTC
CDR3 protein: CASSPNSGTSRAEQFF

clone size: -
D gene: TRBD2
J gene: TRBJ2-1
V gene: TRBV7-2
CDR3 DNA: TGTGCCAGCAGCGTCACTAGCGGGAGGAACAATGAGCAGTTCTTC
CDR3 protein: CASSVTSGRNNEQFF

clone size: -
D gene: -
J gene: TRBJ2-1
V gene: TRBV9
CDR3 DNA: TGTGCCAGCAGATCCCAGGGGAGCTCCTACAATGAGCAGTTCTTC
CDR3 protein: CASRSQGSSYNEQFF

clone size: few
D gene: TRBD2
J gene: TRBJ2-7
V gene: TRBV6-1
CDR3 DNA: TGTGCCAGCAGGACGACTAGCGGTAGCTCCTACGAGCAGTACTTC
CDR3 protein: CASRTTSGSSYEQYF

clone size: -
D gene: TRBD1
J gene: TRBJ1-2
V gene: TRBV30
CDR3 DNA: TGTGCCTGGAACCCCGGGACAGGGTATAATGGCTACACCTTC
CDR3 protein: CAWNPGTGYNGYTF

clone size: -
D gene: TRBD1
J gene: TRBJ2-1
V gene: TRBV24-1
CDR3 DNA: TGTGCCACCACTGGACAGGGGGATGAGCAGTTCTTC
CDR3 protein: CATTGQGDEQFF

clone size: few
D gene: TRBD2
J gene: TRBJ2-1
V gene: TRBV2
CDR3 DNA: TGTGCCAGCAGCAAGGCCGTACGGCGGGAGGGCCAACATGGGCAGTTCTTC
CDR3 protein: CASSKAVRREGQHGQFF

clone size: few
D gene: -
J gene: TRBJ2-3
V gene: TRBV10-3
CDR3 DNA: TGTGCCATCGGTGGGCTCCGCACAGATACGCAGTATTTT
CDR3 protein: CAIGGLRTDTQYF

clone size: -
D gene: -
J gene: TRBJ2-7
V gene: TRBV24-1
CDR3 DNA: TGTGCCACCAGTGACCCGGTTACCTACGAGCAGTACTTC
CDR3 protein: CATSDPVTYEQYF

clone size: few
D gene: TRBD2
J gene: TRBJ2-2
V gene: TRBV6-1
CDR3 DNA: TGTGCCAGCAGTGAAGACCCTTGGGTAGCGGGAGCCGCGGGGGAGCTGTTTTTT
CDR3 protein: CASSEDPWVAGAAGELFF

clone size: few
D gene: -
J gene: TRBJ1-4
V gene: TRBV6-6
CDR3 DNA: TGTGCCAGCAGCTACCCCACTGAAAAACTGTTTTTT
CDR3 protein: CASSYPTEKLFF

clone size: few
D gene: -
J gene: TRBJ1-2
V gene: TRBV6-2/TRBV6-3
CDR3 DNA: TGTGCCAGCAGATCATCAGGGGACTATGGCTACACCTTC
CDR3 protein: CASRSSGDYGYTF

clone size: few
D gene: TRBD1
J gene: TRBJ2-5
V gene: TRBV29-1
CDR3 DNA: TGCAGCGTCCAACCCAGGGACAGGGGGACCGAGACCCAGTACTTC
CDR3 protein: CSVQPRDRGTETQYF

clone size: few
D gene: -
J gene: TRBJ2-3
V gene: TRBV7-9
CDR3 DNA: TGTGCCAGCAGTCCTACAGGGCCAGATACGCAGTATTTT
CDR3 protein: CASSPTGPDTQYF

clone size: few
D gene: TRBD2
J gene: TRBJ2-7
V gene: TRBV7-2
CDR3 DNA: TGTGCCAGCAGATTTAATAGCGGGAGGTCTCTCAACTTC
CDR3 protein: CASRFNSGRSLNF

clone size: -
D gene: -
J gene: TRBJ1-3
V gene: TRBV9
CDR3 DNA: TGTGCCAGCAGCCCCCTAGGCGGAAACACCATATATTTT
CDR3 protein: CASSPLGGNTIYF

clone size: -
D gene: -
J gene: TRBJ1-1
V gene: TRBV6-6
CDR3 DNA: TGTGCCAGCAGAGTACAGGGAGACACTGAAGCTTTCTTT
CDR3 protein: CASRVQGDTEAFF

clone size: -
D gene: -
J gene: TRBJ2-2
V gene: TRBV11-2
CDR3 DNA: TGTGCCAGCAGCTTAAGTCAGGGAGGTTTGACCGGGGAGCTGTTTTTT
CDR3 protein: CASSLSQGGLTGELFF

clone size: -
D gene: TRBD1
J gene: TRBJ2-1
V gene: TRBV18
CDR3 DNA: TGTGCCAGCTCACGAACCGGGACAGGTAACTACAATGAGCAGTTCTTC
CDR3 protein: CASSRTGTGNYNEQFF

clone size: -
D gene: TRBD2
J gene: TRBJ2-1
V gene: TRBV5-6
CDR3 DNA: TGTGCCAGCAGCTTAGGTCTAGCGGGAGGGCTCGATGAGCAGTTCTTC
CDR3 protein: CASSLGLAGGLDEQFF

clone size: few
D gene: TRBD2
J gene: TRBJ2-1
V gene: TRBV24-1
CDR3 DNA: TGTGCCACCAGTGTCGGGACTAGCGGCTCCTACAATGAGCAGTTCTTC
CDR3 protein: CATSVGTSGSYNEQFF

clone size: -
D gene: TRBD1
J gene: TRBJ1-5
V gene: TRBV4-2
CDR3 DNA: TGTGCCAGCAGCCAGAATCCGGGACAGGGGGATCAGCCCCAGCATTTT
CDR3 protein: CASSQNPGQGDQPQHF

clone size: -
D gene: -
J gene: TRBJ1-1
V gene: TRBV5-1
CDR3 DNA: TGCGCCAGCAGCCCACAGGGTACTCACACTGAAGCTTTCTTT
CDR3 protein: CASSPQGTHTEAFF

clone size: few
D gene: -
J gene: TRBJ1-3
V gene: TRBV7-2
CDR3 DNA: TGTGCCAGCAGCTTATGGTGGGAGTCTGGAAACACCATATATTTT
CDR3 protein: CASSLWWESGNTIYF

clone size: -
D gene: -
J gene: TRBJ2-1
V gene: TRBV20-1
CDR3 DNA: TGCAGTGCTAGATCGGCTAGCCCGAGCTCCTACAATGAGCAGTTCTTC
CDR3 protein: CSARSASPSSYNEQFF

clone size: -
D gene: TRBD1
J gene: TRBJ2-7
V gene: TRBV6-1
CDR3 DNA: TGTGCCAGCAGTGAAGCTACGGACAGGGCCTACGAGCAGTACTTC
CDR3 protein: CASSEATDRAYEQYF

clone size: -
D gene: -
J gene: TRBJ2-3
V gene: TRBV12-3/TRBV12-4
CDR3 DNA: TGTGCCAGCCGAACGACTAGGCCAGATACGCAGTATTTT
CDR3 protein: CASRTTRPDTQYF

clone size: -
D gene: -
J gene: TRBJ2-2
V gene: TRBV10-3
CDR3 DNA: TGTGCCATCAGTGAGGTTGGGCGGCCCGGGGAGCTGTTTTTT
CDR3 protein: CAISEVGRPGELFF

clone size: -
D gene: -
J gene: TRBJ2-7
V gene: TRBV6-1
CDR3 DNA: TGTGCCAGCAGTCCCCAAGGCGGAAGATACGAGCAGTACTTC
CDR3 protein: CASSPQGGRYEQYF

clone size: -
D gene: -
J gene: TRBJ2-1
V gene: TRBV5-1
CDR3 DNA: TGCGCCAGCAGCTACCCCTGGGGGGTCTATGAGCAGTTCTTC
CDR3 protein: CASSYPWGVYEQFF

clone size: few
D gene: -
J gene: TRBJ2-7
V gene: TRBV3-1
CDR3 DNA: TGTGCCAGCAGCCCCCGGGACAAAGCCCCTGACGAGCAGTACTTC
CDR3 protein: CASSPRDKAPDEQYF

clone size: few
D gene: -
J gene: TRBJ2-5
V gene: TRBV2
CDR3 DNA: TGTGCCAGCAGTGCAGGGGTAGGGACCCAGTACTTC
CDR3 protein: CASSAGVGTQYF

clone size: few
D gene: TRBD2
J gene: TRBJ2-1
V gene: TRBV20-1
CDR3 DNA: TGCAGTGCTAGAGCTCGCGGGGGGAATGAGCAGTTCTTC
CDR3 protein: CSARARGGNEQFF

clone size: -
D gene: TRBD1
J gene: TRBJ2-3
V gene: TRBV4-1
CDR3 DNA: TGCGCCAGCAGTTCAGGGGGCGCGGGTCTGGGGAACACAGATACGCAGTATTTT
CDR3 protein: CASSSGGAGLGNTDTQYF

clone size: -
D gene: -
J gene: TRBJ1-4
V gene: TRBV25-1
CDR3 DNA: TGTGCCAGTAGGGATGGGGGTTGGGATGAAAAACTGTTTTTT
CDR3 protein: CASRDGGWDEKLFF

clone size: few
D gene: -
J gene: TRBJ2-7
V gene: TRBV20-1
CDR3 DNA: TGCAGTGCTAGAGATACCGGGGGGCTGGGGTACTTC
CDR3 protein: CSARDTGGLGYF

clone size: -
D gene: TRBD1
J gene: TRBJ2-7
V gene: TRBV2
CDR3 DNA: TGTGCCAGCAGTGAGGGGGACAGTTCCAGGTACGAGCAGTACTTC
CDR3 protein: CASSEGDSSRYEQYF

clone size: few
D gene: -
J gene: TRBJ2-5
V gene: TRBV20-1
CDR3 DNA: TGCAGTGCCATACCCCACGGGCGGGAGACCCAGTACTTC
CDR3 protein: CSAIPHGRETQYF

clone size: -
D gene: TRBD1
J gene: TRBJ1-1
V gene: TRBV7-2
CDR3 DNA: TGTGCCAGCAGTTCACAGACAGGGGTGGGGAACACTGAAGCTTTCTTT
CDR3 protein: CASSSQTGVGNTEAFF

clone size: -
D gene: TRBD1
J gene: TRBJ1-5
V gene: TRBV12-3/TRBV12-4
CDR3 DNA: TGTGCCAGCAGCTTGACAGGGGGCCCGCCCAATCAGCCCCAGCATTTT
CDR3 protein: CASSLTGGPPNQPQHF